A single sample is the source of the 7 T cell receptor beta chains below, sequenced in a study of CD8+CD57+ T cells in acquired aplastic anemia. TCR beta VDJ combinations and CDR3 sequences were profiled from genomic DNA. TCRdb itself ran the reads through MiXCR, one entry per CDR3 protein. Among 350,000 to 450,000 distinct CDR3 sequences listed, roughly 64% were seen once. The sample consisted of sorted CD4+, CD8+, or CD8+CD57+ T cells (not recorded which) from PBMCs. These TCRs come from a human donor in good health, serving as a control.

The rearrangement links TRBV5-1 to TRBJ2-2; D perhaps matches TRBD2 (7 bases). Germline-derived CDR1 and CDR2 are SGHRS and YFSETQ. Trimming cost V 4 bases and J 6 bases, with 16 bases left between them. There are 15 residues in the CDR3. Here the CDR3 DNA reads TGCGCCAGCAGCCTAGGGGAGGGGGGATCCGGGGAGCTGTTTTTT. It is translated as CASSLGEGGSGELFF.

This clonotype was seen many times. The J gene is TRBJ1-3, the V gene TRBV2, with D hard to call. Germline loops: CDR1 SNHLY, CDR2 FYNNEI. The V end was cut by 9 bases, the J end by 0 bases, with 6 bases between. The CDR3 spans 12 residues. CDR3 nucleotide sequence: TGTGCCAGTCACAGCTCTGGAAACACCATATATTTT. Amino acid sequence: CASHSSGNTIYF.

This chain links TRBV10-3 with TRBJ2-7, with no clear D. The DNA end is a closer match to TRBJ2-3, so the J assignment may be wrong. The CDR3 covers 15 residues. Germline assignment: CDR1 ENHRY and CDR2 SYGVKD. The CDR3 DNA is TGTGCCATCAGGACACGATCGGGCATTTCCGACGCGCAGTATTTT. This sequence encodes CAIRTRSGISDAQYF.

The chain links TRBV7-6 to TRBJ1-6, with TRBD1 matching over 7 bases. The V gene's germline CDR1 is SGHVS and CDR2 FNYEAQ. J gave up 19 bases and V 5 bases, and 17 bases lay outside the gene matches. CDR3 length: 14 residues. The CDR3 protein is CASSPRDRALWKHF. In DNA, the CDR3 is TGTGCCAGCAGCCCCCGGGACAGAGCCCTCTGGAAACACTTT.

This clonotype was seen only once. The chain couples TRBV2 to TRBJ1-2; TRBD1 might be the D (5 bases). The germline V gene has CDR1 SNHLY and CDR2 FYNNEI. Trimming took off 4 bases at V and 4 bases at J, with 19 bases between the two ends. The CDR3 is 16 amino acids. CDR3 region: CASSARVLGPFYGYTF. In DNA form, the CDR3 reads TGTGCCAGCAGTGCAAGGGTACTGGGACCATTCTATGGCTACACCTTC.

The chain is built from TRBV7-2 and TRBJ2-7, with 10 bases identical to TRBD1. This CDR3 is 16 amino acids long. The V and J ends lost 8 bases and 5 bases, in that order; junction bases with no gene match: 15. Germline V lookup: CDR1 SGHTA, CDR2 FQGNSA. The CDR3: CASGLVEGQGSHEQYF. For the CDR3, the DNA is TGTGCCAGCGGGTTAGTGGAGGGACAGGGGTCCCACGAGCAGTACTTC.

Concerning this clonotype: Since a much larger clone is just one base distant, this may be a read error. V gene TRBV5-1 combines with J gene TRBJ1-1; no clear D. Germline loops: CDR1 SGHRS, CDR2 YFSETQ. The V end lost 5 bases, the J end lost 8 bases, and 13 bases lay between the germline ends. CDR3 length: 12 residues. This CDR3 is CASRKGGREAFF. Here the CDR3 DNA reads TGCGCCAGCAGAAAAGGCGGCCGGGAAGCTTTCTTT.